Following are 7 T cell receptor beta chains from one sample sequenced in a study of T cell repertoires in cytomegalovirus infection. TCRdb re-analysed the reads in MiXCR, keeping a single row per CDR3 protein. This table holds 150,000 to 200,000 distinct CDR3 sequences, 17% found once. What was sequenced was CD8+ T cells from PBMCs. The receptors shown here come from a human donor in good health (CMV status not recorded). Some clones in this sample may be carry-over from other donors' samples.

V is TRBV9 and J is TRBJ2-1; no firm D call. V lost 3 bases and J 7 bases, leaving 17 bases between the germline ends. From germline, CDR1 is SGDLS and CDR2 YYNGEE. CDR3 length: 15 residues. The CDR3, as DNA: TGTGCCAGCAGCGGTAGTTTACGTCCGGATAATGAGCAGTTCTTC. This codes for CASSGSLRPDNEQFF.

The genes are TRBV7-2 and TRBJ1-2; a weak D match, TRBD1 (6 bases). CDR3 length: 15 amino acids. Germline assignment: CDR1 SGHTA and CDR2 FQGNSA. With 5 bases removed from V and 2 bases from J, the gap between germline ends came to 15 bases. The CDR3: CASSPQRGANYGYTF. CDR3 coding DNA: TGTGCCAGCAGCCCCCAGCGGGGGGCGAACTATGGCTACACCTTC.

In this sample, this clonotype turned up many times. The genes are TRBV7-2 and TRBJ1-1; D is unclear. This CDR3 has 13 residues. Germline V gene sequence: CDR1 SGHTA, CDR2 FQGNSA. V gave up 5 bases and J gave up 0 bases, with 7 bases separating them. The CDR3 sequence is CASSPTMNTEAFF. The CDR3 nucleotides are TGTGCCAGCAGCCCGACTATGAACACTGAAGCTTTCTTT. Complete variable domain (other parts from reference TRBV7-2 and TRBJ1-1): GAGVSQSPSNKVTEKGKDVELRCDPISGHTALYWYRQSLGQGLEFLIYFQGNSAPDKSGLPSDRFSAERTGGSVSTLTIQRTQQEDSAVYLCASSPTMNTEAFFGQGTRLTVV.

J is TRBJ2-7 and V is TRBV6-6, with TRBD2 matching 7 bases. Trimming took 0 bases from V and 7 from J; bases not matched to a gene: 12. This CDR3 has 16 amino acids. The germline V gene encodes CDR1 MNHNY and CDR2 SVGAGI (reference sequence). The chain's CDR3 is CASSYSSQREKGEQYF. CDR3 DNA sequence: TGTGCCAGCAGTTACTCGTCCCAGCGGGAAAAGGGAGAGCAGTACTTC.

The gene calls are TRBV5-5 and TRBJ2-2, with TRBD2 matching 14 bases. The CDR3 is 17 amino acids. Trimming took 4 bases from V and 7 from J; bases not matched to a gene: 9. Germline V gene sequence: CDR1 SGHKS, CDR2 YYEKEE (reference sequence). DNA for the CDR3: TGTGCCAGCAGCCTACGACTAGCGGGGGGGCCTGGCGGGGAGCTGTTTTTT. The encoded protein is CASSLRLAGGPGGELFF.

This clonotype has only a few counts. The chain has TRBV11-2 and TRBJ2-7; D not resolved. Germline CDR1 and CDR2: SGHAT and FQNNGV. Trimming cost V 1 base and J 3 bases, with 7 bases left between them. The CDR3 spans 13 residues. The DNA of the CDR3 is TGTGCCAGCAGCTTAGGGCAGGACTACGAGCAGTACTTC. Its protein is CASSLGQDYEQYF.

This clonotype has only a few counts. The gene calls are TRBV20-1 and TRBJ2-7, with D maybe TRBD1 (6 bases). Looked up from germline, CDR1 is DFQATT and CDR2 is SNEGSKA (reference sequence). Deletions cut 3 bases from V and 3 bases from J, with 12 bases between. This CDR3 has 13 residues. This CDR3 reads CSASRGRSYEQYF. The CDR3 nucleotides are TGCAGTGCTAGCAGGGGAAGGAGCTACGAGCAGTACTTC.